A single sample is the source of the 24 T cell receptor beta chains below, sequenced in a study of tumor and adjacent non-tumor tissue in lung cancer. TCRbeta libraries were built with three rounds of nested PCR, modified from ARM-PCR. TCRdb re-called the multiplex PCR reads with MiXCR, one entry per CDR3 protein. Among more than 95,000 distinct CDR3 sequences listed, approximately 71% were seen once. No cell sorting was done before RNA was extracted from the tissue. The sample consisted of lung tumor tissue. The receptor set was obtained from a man aged 30-40 years with non-small cell lung cancer.

The table lists this clonotype with many counts. CDR3 amino acids: CASSFLGVGVSYEQYF. The DNA for the CDR3 is TGCGCCAGCAGCTTTCTAGGGGTAGGGGTTTCCTACGAGCAGTACTTC. This chain connects TRBV5-1 to TRBJ2-7; D might be TRBD1 (5 bases). CDR3 length equals 16 residues. With 2 bases removed from V and 1 base from J, the gap between germline ends came to 16 bases. Germline V lookup: CDR1 SGHRS, CDR2 YFSETQ.

Details on this clonotype: Relative to the germline gene, one junction end is altered; a read error may explain this. This sequence joins TRBV20-1 and TRBJ2-1, with 7 positions matching TRBD2. CDR3 size: 14 residues. The V gene's germline CDR1 is DFQATT and CDR2 SNEGSKA (reference sequence). The CDR3 DNA is TGCAGTGCTAGCTCCGCGGGAGTGTACAGTGAGCAATTCTTC. As protein: CSASSAGVYSEQFF.

A note on this clonotype: Possible read error: a much larger clone is one base away. The chain couples TRBV12-3 or TRBV12-4 to TRBJ1-6; D remains ambiguous. CDR3 length equals 14 residues. The DNA for the CDR3 is TGTGCCAGCAGCCCGACCCCTCGGGATTCACACCTCCACTTT. It yields the protein CASSPTPRDSHLHF.

The J gene is TRBJ2-1, the V gene TRBV12-3 or TRBV12-4, with D unresolved. The CDR3 has 15 amino acids. Trimming removed 5 bases from V and 7 bases from J, with 18 bases in between. DNA for the CDR3: TGTGCCAGCAGTCTGCCTAGGATTGGCGGAAATGAGCAGTTCTTC. Translating it yields CASSLPRIGGNEQFF.

This clonotype showed up many times. The chain has TRBV12-3 or TRBV12-4 and TRBJ1-2; 9 positions match TRBD1. V shed 5 bases and J 7 bases; nucleotides not matched to a gene: 11. The CDR3 spans 15 residues. Here the CDR3 DNA reads TGTGCCAGCAGTCCCGGACAGGGGCAAGGTAGTGGCTACACCTTC. Its protein product is CASSPGQGQGSGYTF.

A remark on this clonotype: Because it lacks the conserved phenylalanine or tryptophan at the end, this CDR3 is likely a read error. This chain joins TRBV5-6 and TRBJ2-1; 11 nucleotides agree with TRBD2. V gave up 3 bases and J gave up 9 bases; unmatched junction bases: 17. The V gene's germline CDR1 is SGHDT and CDR2 YYEEEE. This CDR3 spans 18 amino acids. Here the CDR3 reads CASSSSPGGSGGGGEQFS. CDR3 DNA: TGTGCCAGCAGCTCCTCGCCAGGAGGTAGCGGGGGGGGTGGTGAGCAGTTCTCC.

This clonotype has ten or more counts. Here the CDR3 DNA reads TGCGCCAGCAGCCAAGCTCCAGGCGGCAATCAGCCCCAGCATTTT. Protein sequence: CASSQAPGGNQPQHF. J is TRBJ1-5 and V is TRBV4-3; D not resolved. The CDR3 contains 15 residues. Between the trimmed V and J ends, which lost 1 base and 2 bases, there was a span of 9 bases. From germline, CDR1 is LGHNA and CDR2 YSLEER.

This clonotype showed up just a few times. This may arise from a read error, as a much more abundant clone is one base away. The rearrangement links TRBV12-3 or TRBV12-4 to TRBJ1-1; D is unresolved. Trimming removed 7 bases from V and 0 bases from J, with 15 bases in between. CDR3 size: 15 residues. The CDR3: CASIKTPVMNTEAFF. For the CDR3, the DNA is TGTGCCAGCATCAAAACCCCGGTCATGAACACTGAAGCTTTCTTT.

Details on this clonotype: This sequence may be a read error, since a much larger clone differs from it by one base. This chain links TRBV29-1 with TRBJ1-1; weak D call: TRBD1 (6 bases). The CDR3 totals 12 residues. Germline V gives CDR1 SQVTM, CDR2 ANQGSEA. The chain's CDR3 is CNVGDRPVGAFF. The DNA for the CDR3 is TGCAACGTTGGCGACAGGCCCGTCGGGGCTTTCTTT.

Note on this clonotype: A much larger clone sits a single nucleotide away, making a read error possible. The chain couples TRBV4-1 to TRBJ2-1; perhaps D is TRBD1 or TRBD2 (5 bases each). Germline loops: CDR1 MGHRA, CDR2 YSYEKL. This CDR3 has 13 amino acids. The CDR3 region is CAISQDSGGQQFF. CDR3 nucleotide sequence: TGCGCCATCAGCCAAGATAGTGGGGGACAGCAGTTCTTC.

Remarks on this clonotype: One end of the junction does not line up with germline, which may come from a read error. This chain connects TRBV4-3 to TRBJ2-3; 8 bases are a match to TRBD2. The CDR3 consists of 14 residues. Germline V gene data show CDR1 as LGHNA and CDR2 as YSLEER. In DNA form, the CDR3 reads TGCGCAAGCAGCCAAGACGGGGGGGCAGATACGCAGTATTTT. This gives the protein CASSQDGGADTQYF.

This clonotype has at least ten counts. J is TRBJ1-4 and V is TRBV29-1; 10 bases fit TRBD1. CDR3 size: 13 residues. V shed 7 bases and J 5 bases; nucleotides not matched to a gene: 4. Germline values: CDR1 SQVTM, CDR2 ANQGSEA. The CDR3 region has the DNA TGCAGCGCACCGGACAGGGGGAATGAAAAACTGTTTTTT. Amino acid sequence: CSAPDRGNEKLFF. Full variable domain (rest looked up from reference TRBV29-1 and TRBJ1-4): SAVISQKPSRDICQRGTSLTIQCQVDSQVTMMFWYRQQPGQSLTLIATANQGSEATYESGFVIDKFPISRPNLTFSTLTVSNMSPEDSSIYLCSAPDRGNEKLFFGSGTQLSVL.

On this clonotype itself: A read error may explain this, as a much larger clone is one base away. The genes are TRBV6-5 and TRBJ2-1, with TRBD2 matching 9 bases. Germline V lookup: CDR1 MNHEY, CDR2 SVGAGI. The trim removed 0 bases at V and 3 bases at J, leaving 12 bases unmatched. The CDR3 covers 19 residues. CDR3 bases: TGTGCCAGCAGTTACTCGGGTATCTCAGGCGGGGGGGTCTACAATGAGCAGTTCTTC. It is translated as CASSYSGISGGGVYNEQFF.

Remarks on this clonotype: Given a much more abundant clone one base away, this may be a read error. The CDR3 end shows no conserved phenylalanine or tryptophan, and so a read error is likely. The V and J genes are TRBV20-1 and TRBJ2-3; the D is unclear. Between the trimmed V and J ends, which lost 7 bases and 3 bases, there was a span of 14 bases. The CDR3 covers 13 residues. Germline values: CDR1 DFQATT, CDR2 SNEGSKA (reference sequence). DNA for the CDR3: TGCAGTGTGGTCGACCGTAGGACAGATACGCAGTATCTT. It specifies CSVVDRRTDTQYL.

This clonotype was seen at least ten times. The chain uses TRBV5-6 and TRBJ2-1; D gene uncertain. The CDR3 spans 13 residues. V lost 0 bases and J 6 bases, leaving 7 bases between the germline ends. Germline values: CDR1 SGHDT, CDR2 YYEEEE. CDR3 residues: CASSLVSSNEQFF. Written as DNA, the CDR3 is TGTGCCAGCAGCTTGGTATCAAGCAATGAGCAGTTCTTC.

The chain employs TRBV20-1 and TRBJ2-1, with 10 bases that match TRBD2. CDR3 length equals 15 residues. Germline V gene data show CDR1 as DFQATT and CDR2 as SNEGSKA (reference sequence). The CDR3 region has the DNA TGCATTGGCCTTACCGGGACTAGCGTTCTCCATGAGCAGTTCTTC. It codes for CIGLTGTSVLHEQFF.

A word on this clonotype: Relative to the germline gene, one junction end is altered; a read error may explain this. This chain connects TRBV6-1 to TRBJ1-1; no firm D call. The CDR3 runs 15 residues. Germline CDR1 reads MNHNS; CDR2 reads SASEGT. The CDR3 DNA sequence: TGCGCCAGCAGTTGGATCTTTATGGGAGGCACTGAAGCTTTCTTT. Translation gives CASSWIFMGGTEAFF.

Concerning this clonotype: Being one base from a much bigger clone, this may be a read error. The CDR3 end shows no conserved phenylalanine or tryptophan, and so a read error is likely. The rearrangement uses TRBV20-1 and TRBJ2-1, with 12 bases lining up with TRBD2. The CDR3 is 16 residues long. The germline gives CDR1 DFQATT, CDR2 SNEGSKA (reference sequence). The junction had 9 bases not matched to a gene; V was cut back by 1 base and J by 8 bases. The CDR3 DNA reads as TGCAGTGCTAGAGGGGCTAGCGGGAGGGCCGGGGATGAGCAGTTCTTA. Translated: CSARGASGRAGDEQFL.

On this clonotype itself: A much more abundant neighbour one base away suggests this may be a read error. The chain joins TRBV12-3 or TRBV12-4 to TRBJ1-2; 8 positions match TRBD1. The CDR3 runs to 13 residues. CDR3: CASSWTGNYGHTF. CDR3 coding DNA: TGTGCCAGCAGTTGGACAGGGAACTATGGCCACACCTTC.

A word on this clonotype: An end of the junction differs from the germline gene, which may be a read error. This chain connects TRBV4-1 to TRBJ1-5; the D gene is possibly TRBD1 (6 bases). CDR1 is MGHRA and CDR2 is YSYEKL in the germline V gene. This CDR3 is 15 amino acids long. As DNA, the CDR3 is TGCGATAGCAGCCAAGAGGGCAGGGGTGATCAGCCCCGGCATTTT. This codes for CDSSQEGRGDQPRHF.

The gene calls are TRBV30 and TRBJ1-5; D not certain. V was cut by 7 bases and J by 0 bases, with 10 bases left in between. This CDR3 comprises 13 residues. CDR1 is GTSNPN and CDR2 is SVGIG in the germline V gene (reference sequence). In nucleotides, the CDR3 is TGTGCCTATTCGGTCTATAGCAATCAGCCCCAGCATTTT. Translating gives CAYSVYSNQPQHF.

This clonotype was seen ten or more times. The gene calls are TRBV11-3 and TRBJ2-1; either TRBD1 or TRBD2 may supply D (5 bases each). V was clipped by 4 bases and J by 5 bases, with 9 bases between them. CDR3 length equals 13 residues. Germline V gene lookup returns CDR1 SGHNT and CDR2 YENEEA. CDR3 sequence: CASSSLGDNEQFF. CDR3 nucleotides: TGTGCCAGCAGCTCATTGGGGGACAATGAGCAGTTCTTC.

The chain's CDR3 is CASSGQYLEAFF. DNA of the CDR3: TGTGCCAGCAGTGGACAGTATCTTGAAGCTTTCTTT. The genes are TRBV12-3 or TRBV12-4 and TRBJ1-1, with a tentative D call TRBD1 (6 bases). V was clipped by 5 bases and J by 7 bases, with 11 bases between them. This CDR3 is built from 12 residues.

The table lists this clonotype with a few counts. The junction does not match germline at one end; this may be a read error. The chain uses TRBV14 and TRBJ1-6, with a possible D match to TRBD1 (6 bases). Per the germline V gene, CDR1 is SGHDN and CDR2 is FVKESK. The CDR3 runs to 17 residues. The CDR3 DNA follows: TGTACCAGCAACCGCACGAAAGCCGGGGCGGGGGCGTCACCCCTCCACTTT. Protein product: CTSNRTKAGAGASPLHF.